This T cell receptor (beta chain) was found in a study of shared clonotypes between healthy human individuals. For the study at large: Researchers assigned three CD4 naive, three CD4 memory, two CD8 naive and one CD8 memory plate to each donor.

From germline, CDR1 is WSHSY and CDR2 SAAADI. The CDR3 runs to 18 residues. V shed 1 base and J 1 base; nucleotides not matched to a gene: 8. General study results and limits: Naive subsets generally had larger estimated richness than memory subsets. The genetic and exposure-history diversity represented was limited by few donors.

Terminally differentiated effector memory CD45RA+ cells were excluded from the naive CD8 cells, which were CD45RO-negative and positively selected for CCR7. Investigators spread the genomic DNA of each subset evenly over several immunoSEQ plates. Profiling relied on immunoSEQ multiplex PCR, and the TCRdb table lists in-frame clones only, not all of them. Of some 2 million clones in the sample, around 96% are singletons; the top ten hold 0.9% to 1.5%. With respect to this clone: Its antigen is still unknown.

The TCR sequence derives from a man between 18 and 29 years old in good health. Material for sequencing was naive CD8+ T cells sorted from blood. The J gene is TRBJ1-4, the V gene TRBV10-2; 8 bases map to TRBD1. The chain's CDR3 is CASSEFWTGMRTNEKLFF. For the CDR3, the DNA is TGCGCCAGCAGTGAGTTCTGGACAGGGATGAGAACTAATGAAAAACTGTTTTTT.